In its sample, the clone carrying this T cell receptor beta chain was seen a few times. The data stem from a study of blood T cell repertoires in COVID-19. Whole-study context: The United States, Italy and Spain provided the acute and convalescent COVID-19 samples. Nucleic acid was either cDNA or gDNA, and it came from T cells, B-cell-depleted T cells, or PBMCs.

Per germline, CDR1 SGHDT and CDR2 YYEEEE. This CDR3 region has 16 residues. Trimming removed 4 bases from V and 6 bases from J, with 21 bases in between. Source study methods: Reference gene primer amplification in the assay estimated nucleated cell counts. Repertoires were generated with immunoSEQ multiplex PCR, while TCRdb's copy carries only in-frame clones and drops some. The DNA was the basis for D and trimming; V, J and clone size are from that table. Of 100,000 to 150,000 clones listed, less than 85% are singletons. Input material: peripheral blood. The sequence derives from a woman aged 60-70 years with acute or convalescent COVID-19. The chain joins TRBV5-6 to TRBJ2-3; possibly TRBD2 for D (6 bases). This chain's CDR3 is CASSGRGWESSDTQYF. The DNA of the CDR3 is TGTGCCAGCAGCGGCCGGGGGTGGGAGTCATCCGATACGCAGTATTTT.